The text below deals with one T cell receptor (beta chain). This entry is derived from a study of blood T cell repertoires in COVID-19. The overall study: Sites in the United States, Italy and Spain provided acute and convalescent COVID-19 samples. The cDNA or gDNA used as material had been derived from T cells, B-cell-depleted T cells, or PBMCs.

The CDR3 loop spans 13 amino acids. Germline CDR1 is MDHEN and CDR2 is SYDVKM. J lost 7 bases, V lost 8 bases, and 6 bases had no gene match. In the authors' methods: By means of reference gene primer amplification, nucleated cell counts were estimated. Measured with immunoSEQ multiplex PCR; TCRdb has only the in-frame clones, and not every one. V, J and clone size were drawn from that table, and D and trimming were deduced from the DNA. Of some 91,000 clones listed, around nine tenths are singletons. The chain employs TRBV28 and TRBJ1-4; 8 nucleotides line up with TRBD1. The TCR was taken from a man aged 55 to 70 with acute or convalescent COVID-19. The specimen sequenced was peripheral blood. The CDR3 bases are TGTGCCAGCCGTACAGGGGGAAGTGAAAAACTGTTTTTT. Encoded protein: CASRTGGSEKLFF.